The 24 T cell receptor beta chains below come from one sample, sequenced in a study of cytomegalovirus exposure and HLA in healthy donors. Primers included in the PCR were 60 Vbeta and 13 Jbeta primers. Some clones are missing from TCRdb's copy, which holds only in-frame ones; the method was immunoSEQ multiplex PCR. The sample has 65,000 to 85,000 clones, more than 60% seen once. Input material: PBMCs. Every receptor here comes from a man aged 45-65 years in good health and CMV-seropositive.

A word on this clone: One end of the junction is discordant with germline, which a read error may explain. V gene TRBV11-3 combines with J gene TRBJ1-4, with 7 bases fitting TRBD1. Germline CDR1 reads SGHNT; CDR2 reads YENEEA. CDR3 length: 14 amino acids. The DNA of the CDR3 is TGTGCCAGCAGCCCGGGACAGCGTAATGAAGAACTGTTTTTT. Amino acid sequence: CASSPGQRNEELFF.

As DNA, the CDR3 is TGTGCCTACGGACGAGGGACCGGGGAGCTGTTTTTT. Residues: CAYGRGTGELFF. This chain joins TRBV30 and TRBJ2-2; D perhaps matches TRBD2 (5 bases). The CDR3 is 12 amino acids. The germline V gene encodes CDR1 GTSNPN and CDR2 SVGIG (reference sequence). The V end lost 7 bases, the J end lost 5 bases, and 11 bases lay between the germline ends.

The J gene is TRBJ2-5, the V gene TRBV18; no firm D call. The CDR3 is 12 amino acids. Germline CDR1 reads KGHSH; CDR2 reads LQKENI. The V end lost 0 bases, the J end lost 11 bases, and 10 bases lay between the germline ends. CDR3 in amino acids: CASSPPSKEQYF. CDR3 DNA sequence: TGTGCCAGCTCACCACCCTCGAAGGAGCAGTACTTC.

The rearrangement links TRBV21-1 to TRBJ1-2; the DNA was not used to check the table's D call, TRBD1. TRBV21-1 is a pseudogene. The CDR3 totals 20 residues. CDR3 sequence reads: CASSKGQGSMRGENNYGYTF. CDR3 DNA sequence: TGTGCCAGCAGCAAAGGACAGGGTTCGATGAGAGGGGAAAATAACTATGGCTACACCTTC.

This chain's CDR3 is CASSFGQARDNEQFF. The CDR3 region has the DNA TGCGCCAGCAGCTTTGGACAGGCAAGGGACAATGAGCAGTTCTTC. This chain uses TRBV5-1 with TRBJ2-1; TRBD1 agrees at 7 bases. From germline, CDR1 is SGHRS and CDR2 YFSETQ. The trim removed 2 bases at V and 5 bases at J, leaving 7 bases unmatched. The CDR3 totals 15 residues.

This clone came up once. The CDR3 protein is CASRSTGRSYEQYF. CDR3 coding DNA: TGTGCCAGCAGAAGTACAGGGAGATCCTACGAGCAGTACTTC. J is TRBJ2-7 and V is TRBV5-6; tentatively, D is TRBD1 (6 bases). The V gene's germline CDR1 is SGHDT and CDR2 YYEEEE. The CDR3 is made up of 14 amino acids. Between the trimmed V and J ends, which lost 5 bases and 1 base, there was a span of 13 bases. Using reference TRBV5-6 and TRBJ2-7 for the parts outside the CDR3, the full variable domain is DAGVTQSPTHLIKTRGQQVTLRCSPKSGHDTVSWYQQALGQGPQFIFQYYEEEERQRGNFPDRFSGHQFPNYSSELNVNALLLGDSALYLCASRSTGRSYEQYFGPGTRLTVT.

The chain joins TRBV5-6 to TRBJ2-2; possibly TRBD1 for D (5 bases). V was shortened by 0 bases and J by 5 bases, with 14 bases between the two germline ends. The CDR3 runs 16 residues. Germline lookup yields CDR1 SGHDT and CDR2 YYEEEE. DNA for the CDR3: TGTGCCAGCAGCTTGGGCGGCAGGGAAGTAACCGGGGAGCTGTTTTTT. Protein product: CASSLGGREVTGELFF.

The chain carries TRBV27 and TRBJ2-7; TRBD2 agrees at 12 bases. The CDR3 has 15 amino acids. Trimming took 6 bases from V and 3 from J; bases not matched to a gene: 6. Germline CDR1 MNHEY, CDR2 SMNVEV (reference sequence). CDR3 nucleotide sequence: TGTGCCAGCAGCCTCGGGACTAGCGGGTACTACGAGCAGTACTTC. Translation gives CASSLGTSGYYEQYF.

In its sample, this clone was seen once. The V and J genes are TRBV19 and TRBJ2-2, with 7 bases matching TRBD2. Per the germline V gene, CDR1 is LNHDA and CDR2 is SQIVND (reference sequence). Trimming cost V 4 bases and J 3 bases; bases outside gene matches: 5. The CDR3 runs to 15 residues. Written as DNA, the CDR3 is TGTGCCAGTAGTAGCGGGAGACTAGACACCGGGGAGCTGTTTTTT. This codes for CASSSGRLDTGELFF. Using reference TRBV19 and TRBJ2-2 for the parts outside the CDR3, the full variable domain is DGGITQSPKYLFRKEGQNVTLSCEQNLNHDAMYWYRQDPGQGLRLIYYSQIVNDFQKGDIAEGYSVSREKKESFPLTVTSAQKNPTAFYLCASSSGRLDTGELFFGEGSRLTVL.

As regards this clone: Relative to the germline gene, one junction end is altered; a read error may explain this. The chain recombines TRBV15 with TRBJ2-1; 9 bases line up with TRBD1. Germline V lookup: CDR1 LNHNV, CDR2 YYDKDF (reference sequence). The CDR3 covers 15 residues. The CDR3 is CATSREQGAYNEQFF. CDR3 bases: TGTGCCACCAGCCGAGAACAGGGGGCTTACAATGAGCAGTTCTTC.

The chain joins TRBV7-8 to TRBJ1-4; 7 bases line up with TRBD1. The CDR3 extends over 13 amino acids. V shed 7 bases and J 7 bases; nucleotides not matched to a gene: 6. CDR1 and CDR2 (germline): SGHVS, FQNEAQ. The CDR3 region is CASTRRDSEKLFF. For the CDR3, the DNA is TGTGCCAGCACCCGCCGGGACAGTGAAAAACTGTTTTTT. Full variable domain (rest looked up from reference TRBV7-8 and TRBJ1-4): GAGVSQSPRYKVAKRGQDVALRCDPISGHVSLFWYQQALGQGPEFLTYFQNEAQLDKSGLPSDRFFAERPEGSVSTLKIQRTQQEDSAVYLCASTRRDSEKLFFGSGTQLSVL.

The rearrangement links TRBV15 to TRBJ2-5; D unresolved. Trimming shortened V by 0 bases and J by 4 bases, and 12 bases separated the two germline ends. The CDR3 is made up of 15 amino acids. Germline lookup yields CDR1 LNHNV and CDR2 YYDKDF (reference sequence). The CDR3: CATSRDLTSGETQYF. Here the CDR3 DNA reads TGTGCCACCAGCAGAGATCTGACTTCGGGAGAGACCCAGTACTTC.

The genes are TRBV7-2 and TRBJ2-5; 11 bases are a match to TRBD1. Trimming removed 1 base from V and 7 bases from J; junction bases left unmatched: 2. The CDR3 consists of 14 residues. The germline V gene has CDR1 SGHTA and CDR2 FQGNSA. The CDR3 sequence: CASSLVGTGGTQYF. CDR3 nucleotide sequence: TGTGCCAGCAGCTTAGTAGGGACAGGGGGGACCCAGTACTTC.

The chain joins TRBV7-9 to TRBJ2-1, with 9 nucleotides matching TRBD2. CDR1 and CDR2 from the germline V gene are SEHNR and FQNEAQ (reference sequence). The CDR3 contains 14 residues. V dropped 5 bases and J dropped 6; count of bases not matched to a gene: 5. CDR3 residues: CASSEEREANEQFF. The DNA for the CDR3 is TGTGCCAGCAGCGAAGAGCGGGAGGCCAATGAGCAGTTCTTC. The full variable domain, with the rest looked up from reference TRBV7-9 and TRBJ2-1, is DTGVSQNPRHKITKRGQNVTFRCDPISEHNRLYWYRQTLGQGPEFLTYFQNEAQLEKSRLLSDRFSAERPKGSFSTLEIQRTEQGDSAMYLCASSEEREANEQFFGPGTRLTVL.

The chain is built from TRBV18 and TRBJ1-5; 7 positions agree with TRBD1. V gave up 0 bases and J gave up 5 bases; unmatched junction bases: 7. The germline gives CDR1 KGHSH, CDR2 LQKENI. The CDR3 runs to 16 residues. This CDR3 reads CASSPPGQAEHQPQHF. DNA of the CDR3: TGTGCCAGCTCACCACCCGGACAGGCCGAACATCAGCCCCAGCATTTT.

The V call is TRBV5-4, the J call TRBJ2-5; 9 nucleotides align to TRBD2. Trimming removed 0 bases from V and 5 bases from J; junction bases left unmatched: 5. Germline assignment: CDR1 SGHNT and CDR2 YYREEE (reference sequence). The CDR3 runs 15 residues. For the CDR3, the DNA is TGTGCCAGCAGCTTGGCTAGCGGGGCGGGGGAGACCCAGTACTTC. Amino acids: CASSLASGAGETQYF.

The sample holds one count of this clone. CDR3 region: CASSLGASGDSDTQYF. CDR3 in DNA: TGCGCCAGCAGCTTGGGGGCTAGCGGGGATTCAGATACGCAGTATTTT. The V and J genes are TRBV5-1 and TRBJ2-3; 9 bases are a match to TRBD2. This CDR3 comprises 16 residues. The ends lost 0 bases at V and 4 bases at J; junction bases unmatched: 6. Germline V lookup: CDR1 SGHRS, CDR2 YFSETQ.

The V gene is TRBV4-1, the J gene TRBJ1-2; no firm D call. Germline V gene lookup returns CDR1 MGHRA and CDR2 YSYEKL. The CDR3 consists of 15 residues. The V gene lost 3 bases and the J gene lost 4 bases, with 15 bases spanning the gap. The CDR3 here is CASSHYTAEGYGYTF. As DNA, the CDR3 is TGCGCCAGCAGCCATTATACAGCTGAGGGCTATGGCTACACCTTC.

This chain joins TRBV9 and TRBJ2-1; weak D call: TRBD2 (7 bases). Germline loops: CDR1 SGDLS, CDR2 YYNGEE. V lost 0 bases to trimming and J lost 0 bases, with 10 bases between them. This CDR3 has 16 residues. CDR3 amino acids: CASSVARGGSYNEQFF. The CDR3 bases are TGTGCCAGCAGCGTAGCTAGGGGGGGCTCCTACAATGAGCAGTTCTTC.

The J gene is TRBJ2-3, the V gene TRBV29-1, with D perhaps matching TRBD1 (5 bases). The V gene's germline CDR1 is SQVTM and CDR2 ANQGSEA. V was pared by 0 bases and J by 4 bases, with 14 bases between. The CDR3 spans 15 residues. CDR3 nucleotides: TGCAGCGTTGAAGAGTGGACAAGGGGCCCAGATACGCAGTATTTT. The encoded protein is CSVEEWTRGPDTQYF.

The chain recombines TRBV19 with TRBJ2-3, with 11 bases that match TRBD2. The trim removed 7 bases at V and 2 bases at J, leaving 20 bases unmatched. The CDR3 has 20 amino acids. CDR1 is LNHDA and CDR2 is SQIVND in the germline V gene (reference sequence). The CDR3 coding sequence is TGTGCCAGTACCCCTGGGGTACTAGCGGGAGTTCTTCGCCTCACAGATACGCAGTATTTT. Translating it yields CASTPGVLAGVLRLTDTQYF. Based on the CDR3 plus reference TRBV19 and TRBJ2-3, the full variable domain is DGGITQSPKYLFRKEGQNVTLSCEQNLNHDAMYWYRQDPGQGLRLIYYSQIVNDFQKGDIAEGYSVSREKKESFPLTVTSAQKNPTAFYLCASTPGVLAGVLRLTDTQYFGPGTRLTVL.

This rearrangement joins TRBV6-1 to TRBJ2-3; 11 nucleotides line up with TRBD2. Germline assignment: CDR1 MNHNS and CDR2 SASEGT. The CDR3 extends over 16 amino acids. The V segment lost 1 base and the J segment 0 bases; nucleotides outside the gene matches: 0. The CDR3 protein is CASSEVAGGSTDTQYF. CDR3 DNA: TGTGCCAGCAGTGAAGTAGCGGGAGGGAGCACAGATACGCAGTATTTT.

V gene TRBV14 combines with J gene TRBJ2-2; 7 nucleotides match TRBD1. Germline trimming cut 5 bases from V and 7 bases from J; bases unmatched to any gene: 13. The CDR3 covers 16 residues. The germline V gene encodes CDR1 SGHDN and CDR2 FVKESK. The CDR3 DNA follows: TGTGCCAGCAGCGGTATACTACAGGGGACCGGCGGGGAGCTGTTTTTT. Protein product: CASSGILQGTGGELFF.

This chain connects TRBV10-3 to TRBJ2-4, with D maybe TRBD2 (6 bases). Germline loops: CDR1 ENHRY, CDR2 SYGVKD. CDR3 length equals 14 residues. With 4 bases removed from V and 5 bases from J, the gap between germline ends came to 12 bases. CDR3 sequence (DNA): TGTGCCATCAGTGCGGCGGGGAGCCAAAACATTCAGTACTTC. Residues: CAISAAGSQNIQYF.